A selection of T cell receptor beta chains follows, all from one sample in a study of blood T cell repertoires in COVID-19. Clones were read by immunoSEQ multiplex PCR, and TCRdb kept only the in-frame ones, dropping some. The profile shows around 26,000 clones, roughly 85% of them singletons. Input material: peripheral blood. The receptors were sampled from a human donor with active COVID-19. The donor label of this sample is uncertain. Each CDR3 is given with its conserved first and last residue. D genes are given only for firm matches. Only part of the rows carry a size: once, few, many, or a class if the clone is expanded.

size,D,V,J,DNA,CDR3
.,TRBD2,TRBV19,TRBJ2-3,TGTGCCAGTAGTATGGGGGGGTTGGGCACAGATACGCAGTATTTT,CASSMGGLGTDTQYF
.,TRBD1,TRBV5-6,TRBJ1-2,TGTGCCAGCAGCACAGGGGATGGCTATGGCTACACCTTC,CASSTGDGYGYTF
.,.,TRBV6-6,TRBJ2-7,TGTGCCAGCAGAAGTAGACCCACTAGTTCCTACGAGCAGTACTTC,CASRSRPTSSYEQYF
.,.,TRBV7-8,TRBJ2-7,TGTGCCAGCAGCTTGGGAGGGGGAGGCCCAGCCTACGAGCAGTACTTC,CASSLGGGGPAYEQYF
once,TRBD1,TRBV7-9,TRBJ2-1,TGTGCCAGCAGCTCCGGGACAGGGGACCCCAATGAGCAGTTCTTC,CASSSGTGDPNEQFF
.,.,TRBV11-3,TRBJ2-7,TGTGCCAGCAGCTTCCAGTCCGCCACCCCCTACGAGCAGTACTTC,CASSFQSATPYEQYF
.,TRBD2,TRBV3-1/TRBV3-2,TRBJ2-5,TGTGCCAGCCGCCTAGCGGGGACGGGAGAGACCCAGTACTTC,CASRLAGTGETQYF
.,.,TRBV5-1,TRBJ2-1,TGCGCCAGCAGCTTGAGTGGAGTTAACTCCTACAATGAGCAGTTCTTC,CASSLSGVNSYNEQFF
.,TRBD1,TRBV5-1,TRBJ2-7,TGCGCCAGCAGCACCACAGGGGGAGCCTACGAGCAGTACTTC,CASSTTGGAYEQYF
.,TRBD1,TRBV28,TRBJ1-1,TGTGCCAGCAGTGACAGGGGGCGGAACACTGAAGCTTTCTTT,CASSDRGRNTEAFF
.,.,TRBV5-1,TRBJ1-4,TGCGCCAGCAGCACCGACAGATTAATGAACGGAAAACTGTTTTTT,CASSTDRLMNGKLFF
.,.,TRBV6-5,TRBJ2-7,TGTGCCAGCAGTCGGGACACCCTCTACGAGCAGTACTTC,CASSRDTLYEQYF
.,.,TRBV5-8,TRBJ1-1,TGTGCCAGCAGCTTGGACAGGGTAGTTTCAGCTGAAGCTTTCTTT,CASSLDRVVSAEAFF
.,.,TRBV28,TRBJ2-7,TGTGCCAGCAGTCCCTCGGTCCTTGCGGAGGGCTACGAGCAGTACTTC,CASSPSVLAEGYEQYF
.,TRBD1,TRBV19,TRBJ2-7,TGTGCCAGTAGAATAGGGACAGGAGACTACGAGCAGTACTTC,CASRIGTGDYEQYF
.,TRBD2,TRBV28,TRBJ2-1,TGTGCCAGCAGTTTAAGCGGGAGGTACAATGAGCAGTTCTTC,CASSLSGRYNEQFF
.,TRBD2,TRBV2,TRBJ2-3,TGTGCCAGCAGTAAGCGGGGGGGCGGAGATACGCAGTATTTT,CASSKRGGGDTQYF
.,.,TRBV7-9,TRBJ2-7,TGTGCCAGCAGCCCGCAACAGAGAAATTCCTACGAGCAGTACTTC,CASSPQQRNSYEQYF
once,TRBD2,TRBV4-1,TRBJ2-7,TGCGCCAGCAGCCAGGCCATAACTAGCGGGCTCTCCTACGAGCAGTACTTC,CASSQAITSGLSYEQYF
.,.,TRBV5-1,TRBJ2-3,TGCGCCAGCAGCTTGGATGGGGTAGGACAAGGTACGCAGTATTTT,CASSLDGVGQGTQYF
.,TRBD1,TRBV5-1,TRBJ2-7,TGCGCCAGCACCGTCCGGGACAGGGCCTACGAGCAGTACTTC,CASTVRDRAYEQYF
once,.,TRBV5-1,TRBJ2-1,TGCGCCAGCAGCCTAGCTAGAACCTCCTACAATGAGCAGTTCTTC,CASSLARTSYNEQFF
.,.,TRBV9,TRBJ2-3,TGTGCCAGCAGCGTGCGGGGCACAGATACGCAGTATTTT,CASSVRGTDTQYF
few,.,TRBV7-3,TRBJ2-2,TGTGCCAGCAGCCCAATCACCAGCGGGGAGCTGTTTTTT,CASSPITSGELFF
.,TRBD2,TRBV4-1,TRBJ2-7,TGCGCCAGCAGCCAAGTTAATAGCGGGAGAGAAGTGGGGATCTACGAGCAGTACTTC,CASSQVNSGREVGIYEQYF
.,.,TRBV7-6,TRBJ2-2,TGTGCCAGCAGCTTAGCGGGGACACGCGGCGGGGAGCTGTTTTTT,CASSLAGTRGGELFF
.,.,TRBV12-5,TRBJ2-7,TGTGCTAGTGGGGGAGGCCTCGGGGAGCAGTACTTC,CASGGGLGEQYF
.,.,TRBV6-5,TRBJ2-5,TGTGCCAGCAGTTCCCCTCTGCGAGGGGGTCAAGAGACCCAGTACTTC,CASSSPLRGGQETQYF
.,TRBD2,TRBV7-9,TRBJ2-7,TGTGCCAGCAGCCCCGCCCTAGCGGACTTTTTAGAGCAGTACTTC,CASSPALADFLEQYF
.,.,TRBV27,TRBJ1-2,TGTGCCAGCAGTTTAAACTCTGGGGGGAGAGCCTTGAATGGCTACACCTTC,CASSLNSGGRALNGYTF
.,TRBD1,TRBV6-5,TRBJ2-1,TGTGCCAGCAATAATCGGGACAGTGTCGACAATGAGCAGTTCTTC,CASNNRDSVDNEQFF
.,.,TRBV6-5,TRBJ2-7,TGTGCCAGCAAACCACATCGGTCTAGCTCCTACGAGCAGTACTTC,CASKPHRSSSYEQYF
.,.,TRBV6-5,TRBJ2-3,TGTGCCAGCAGTCTCGAGCGGGATACGCAGTATTTT,CASSLERDTQYF
.,TRBD2,TRBV24-1,TRBJ2-5,TGTGCCACCAGTGATTCCGGCCGGGAGGTCCAAGAGACCCAGTACTTC,CATSDSGREVQETQYF
.,TRBD1,TRBV2,TRBJ1-5,TGTGCCAGCAGGCCATACAGAGGGACAGGGGTCTATAGCAATCAGCCCCAGCATTTT,CASRPYRGTGVYSNQPQHF
.,TRBD2,TRBV7-8,TRBJ2-1,TGTGCCAGCCTAGCGGGAGTGAACAATGAGCAGTTCTTC,CASLAGVNNEQFF
.,TRBD2,TRBV29-1,TRBJ2-1,TGCAGCGTTGAAACTAGCGGGGTTGAGCAGTTCTTC,CSVETSGVEQFF
.,TRBD2,TRBV4-2,TRBJ2-1,TGTGCCAGCAGCCGACCCAGCGGGGAAAATGAGCAGTTCTTC,CASSRPSGENEQFF